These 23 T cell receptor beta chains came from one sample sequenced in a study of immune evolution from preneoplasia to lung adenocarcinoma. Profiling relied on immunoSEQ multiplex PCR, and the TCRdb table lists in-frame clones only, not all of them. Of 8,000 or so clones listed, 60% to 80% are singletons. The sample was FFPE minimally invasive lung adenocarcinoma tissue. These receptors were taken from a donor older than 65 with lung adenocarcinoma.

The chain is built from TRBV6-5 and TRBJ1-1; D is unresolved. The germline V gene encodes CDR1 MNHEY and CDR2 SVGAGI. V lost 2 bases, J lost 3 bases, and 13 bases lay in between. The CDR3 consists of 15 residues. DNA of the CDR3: TGTGCCAGCAGTTACCAAGGACGGCTAGACACTGAAGCTTTCTTT. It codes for CASSYQGRLDTEAFF.

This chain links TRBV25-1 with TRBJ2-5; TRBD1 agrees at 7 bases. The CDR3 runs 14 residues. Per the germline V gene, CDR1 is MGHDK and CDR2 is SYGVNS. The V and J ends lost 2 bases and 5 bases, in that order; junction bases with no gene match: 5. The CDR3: CASSERGGRETQYF. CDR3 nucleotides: TGTGCCAGCAGTGAAAGAGGGGGCAGGGAGACCCAGTACTTC.

Here the CDR3 reads CASSPWRTTSPETQYF. Written as DNA, the CDR3 is TGTGCCAGCAGCCCGTGGCGGACTACGAGCCCTGAGACCCAGTACTTC. The V and J genes are TRBV28 and TRBJ2-5; maybe TRBD2 (6 bases). This CDR3 has 16 amino acids. V was trimmed by 6 bases and J by 5 bases, leaving 22 bases between them. Germline V CDR1 and CDR2: MDHEN, SYDVKM.

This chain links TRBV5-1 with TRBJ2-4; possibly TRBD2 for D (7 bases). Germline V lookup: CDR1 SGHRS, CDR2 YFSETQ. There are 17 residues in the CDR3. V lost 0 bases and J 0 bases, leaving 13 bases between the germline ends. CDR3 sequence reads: CASSLVGGPLAKNIQYF. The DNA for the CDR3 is TGCGCCAGCAGCTTGGTCGGGGGGCCCTTAGCCAAAAACATTCAGTACTTC.

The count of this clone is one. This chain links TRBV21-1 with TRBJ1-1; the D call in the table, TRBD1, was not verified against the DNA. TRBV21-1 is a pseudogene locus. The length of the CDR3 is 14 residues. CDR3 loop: CASRISQGVPEAFF. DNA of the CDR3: TGTGCCAGCCGCATCTCTCAAGGGGTCCCTGAAGCTTTCTTT.

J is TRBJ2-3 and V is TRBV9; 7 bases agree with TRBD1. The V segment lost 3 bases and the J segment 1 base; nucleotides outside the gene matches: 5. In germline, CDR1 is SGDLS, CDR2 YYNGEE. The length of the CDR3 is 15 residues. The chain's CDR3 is CASSGPGTGTDTQYF. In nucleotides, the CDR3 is TGTGCCAGCAGCGGACCCGGGACAGGCACAGATACGCAGTATTTT.

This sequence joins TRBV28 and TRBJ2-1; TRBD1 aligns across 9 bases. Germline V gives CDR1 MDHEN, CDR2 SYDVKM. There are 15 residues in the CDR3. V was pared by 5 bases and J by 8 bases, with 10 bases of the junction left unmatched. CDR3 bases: TGTGCCAGCAGTCAATGGACAGGGGATGTCCATGAGCAGTTCTTC. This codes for CASSQWTGDVHEQFF.

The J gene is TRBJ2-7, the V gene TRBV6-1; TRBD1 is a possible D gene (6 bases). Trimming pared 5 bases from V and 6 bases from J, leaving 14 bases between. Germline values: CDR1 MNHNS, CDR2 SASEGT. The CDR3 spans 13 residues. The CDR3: CASSPRQAFEQYF. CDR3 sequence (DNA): TGTGCCAGCAGTCCGCGACAGGCTTTCGAGCAGTACTTC.

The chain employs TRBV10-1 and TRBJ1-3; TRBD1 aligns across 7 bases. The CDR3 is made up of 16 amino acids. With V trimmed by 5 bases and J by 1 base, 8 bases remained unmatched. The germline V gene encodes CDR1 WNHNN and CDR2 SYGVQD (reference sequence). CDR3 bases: TGCGCCAGCAGTACCGGGACAGCCATTTCTGGAAACACCATATATTTT. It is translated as CASSTGTAISGNTIYF.

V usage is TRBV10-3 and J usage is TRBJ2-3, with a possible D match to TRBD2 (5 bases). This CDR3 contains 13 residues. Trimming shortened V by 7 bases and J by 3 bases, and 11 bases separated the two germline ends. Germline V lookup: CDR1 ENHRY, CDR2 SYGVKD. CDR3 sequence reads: CAINNGNTDTQYF. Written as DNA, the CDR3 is TGTGCCATCAACAACGGGAATACAGATACGCAGTATTTT.

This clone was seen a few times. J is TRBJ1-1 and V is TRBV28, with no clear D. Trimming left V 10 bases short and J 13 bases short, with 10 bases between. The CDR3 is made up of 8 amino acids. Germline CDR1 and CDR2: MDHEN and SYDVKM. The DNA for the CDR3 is TGTGCCACCTCGTGGGGTTTCTTT. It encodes CATSWGFF.

The CDR3 nucleotides read TGTGCCAGCTCACCGACTACAGGGATCACCTACAATGAGCAGTTCTTC. It codes for CASSPTTGITYNEQFF. The chain couples TRBV18 to TRBJ2-1; D possibly corresponds to TRBD1 (6 bases). The CDR3 is made up of 16 amino acids. Germline CDR1 is KGHSH and CDR2 is LQKENI. V was clipped by 3 bases and J by 2 bases, with 14 bases between them.

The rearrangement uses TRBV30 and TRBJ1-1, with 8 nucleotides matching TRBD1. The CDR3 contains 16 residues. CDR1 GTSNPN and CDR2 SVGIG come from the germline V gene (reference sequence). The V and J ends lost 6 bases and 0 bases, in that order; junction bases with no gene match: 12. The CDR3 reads CACRDRGFEMNTEAFF. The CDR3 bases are TGTGCCTGTCGTGACAGGGGATTTGAGATGAACACTGAAGCTTTCTTT.

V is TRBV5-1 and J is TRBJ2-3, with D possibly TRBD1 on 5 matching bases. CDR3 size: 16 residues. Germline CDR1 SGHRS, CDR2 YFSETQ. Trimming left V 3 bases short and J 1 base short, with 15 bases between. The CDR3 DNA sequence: TGCGCCAGCAGCTGGGATTTAGGGGCGGGCACAGATACGCAGTATTTT. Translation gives CASSWDLGAGTDTQYF. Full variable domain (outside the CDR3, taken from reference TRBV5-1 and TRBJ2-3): KAGVTQTPRYLIKTRGQQVTLSCSPISGHRSVSWYQQTPGQGLQFLFEYFSETQRNKGNFPGRFSGRQFSNSRSEMNVSTLELGDSALYLCASSWDLGAGTDTQYFGPGTRLTVL.

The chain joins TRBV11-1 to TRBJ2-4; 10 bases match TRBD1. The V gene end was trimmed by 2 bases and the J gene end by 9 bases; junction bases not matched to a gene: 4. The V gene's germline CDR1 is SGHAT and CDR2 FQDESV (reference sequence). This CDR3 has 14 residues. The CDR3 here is CASSLSDRGSIQYF. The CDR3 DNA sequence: TGTGCCAGCAGCTTATCGGACAGGGGGAGCATTCAGTACTTC.

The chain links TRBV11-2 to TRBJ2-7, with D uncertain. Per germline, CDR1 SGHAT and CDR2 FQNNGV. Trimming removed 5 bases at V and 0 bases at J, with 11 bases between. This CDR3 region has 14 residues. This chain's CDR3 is CASSKDPSSYEQYF. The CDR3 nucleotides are TGTGCCAGCAGCAAAGACCCGAGCTCCTACGAGCAGTACTTC.

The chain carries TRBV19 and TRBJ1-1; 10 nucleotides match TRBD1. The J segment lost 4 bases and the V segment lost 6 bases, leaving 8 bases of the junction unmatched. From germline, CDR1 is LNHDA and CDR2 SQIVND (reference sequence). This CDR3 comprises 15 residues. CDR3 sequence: CASSNAGTGVTEAFF. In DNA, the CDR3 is TGTGCCAGTAGCAATGCCGGGACAGGGGTCACTGAAGCTTTCTTT.

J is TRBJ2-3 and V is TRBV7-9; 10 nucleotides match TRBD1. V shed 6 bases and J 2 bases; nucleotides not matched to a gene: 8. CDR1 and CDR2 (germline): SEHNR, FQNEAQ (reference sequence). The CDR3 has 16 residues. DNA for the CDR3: TGTGCCAGCAGTCGCCAGGGACAGGGGAACACAGATACGCAGTATTTT. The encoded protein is CASSRQGQGNTDTQYF.

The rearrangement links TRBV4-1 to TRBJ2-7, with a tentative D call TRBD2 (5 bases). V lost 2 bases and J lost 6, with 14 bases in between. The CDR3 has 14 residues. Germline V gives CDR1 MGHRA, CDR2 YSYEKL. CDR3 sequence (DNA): TGCGCCAGCAGCCAACTGGTGGAGGTAGGCGAGCAGTACTTC. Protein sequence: CASSQLVEVGEQYF.

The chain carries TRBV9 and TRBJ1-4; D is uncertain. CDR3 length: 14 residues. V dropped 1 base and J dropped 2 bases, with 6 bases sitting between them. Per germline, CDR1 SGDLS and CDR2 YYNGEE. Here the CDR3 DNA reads TGTGCCAGCAGCGTAATGGGCACTAATGAAAAACTGTTTTTT. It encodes CASSVMGTNEKLFF.

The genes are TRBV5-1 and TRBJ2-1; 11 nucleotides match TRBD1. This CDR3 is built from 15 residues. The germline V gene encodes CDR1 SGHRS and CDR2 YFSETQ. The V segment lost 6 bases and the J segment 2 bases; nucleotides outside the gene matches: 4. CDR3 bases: TGCGCCAGCACCTCGGGACAGGGGGCCTACAATGAGCAGTTCTTC. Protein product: CASTSGQGAYNEQFF. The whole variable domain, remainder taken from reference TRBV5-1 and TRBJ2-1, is KAGVTQTPRYLIKTRGQQVTLSCSPISGHRSVSWYQQTPGQGLQFLFEYFSETQRNKGNFPGRFSGRQFSNSRSEMNVSTLELGDSALYLCASTSGQGAYNEQFFGPGTRLTVL.

CDR3 sequence (DNA): TGCGCCAGCGCCTCCGCATTACATTATGGCTACACCTTC. It codes for CASASALHYGYTF. The rearrangement joins TRBV10-2 to TRBJ1-2; D is unclear. V was trimmed by 8 bases and J by 5 bases, leaving 15 bases between them. CDR1 is WSHSY, CDR2 SAAADI, per germline. The length of the CDR3 is 13 residues.

CDR3 loop: CAWSETGTSGYLAWVTQYF. In nucleotides, the CDR3 is TGTGCCTGGAGTGAAACCGGGACTAGCGGTTATTTGGCATGGGTTACGCAGTATTTT. The chain joins TRBV30 to TRBJ2-3; 11 nucleotides line up with TRBD2. CDR1 GTSNPN and CDR2 SVGIG come from the germline V gene (reference sequence). The CDR3 totals 19 residues. V lost 1 base, J lost 8 bases, and 20 bases stayed unmatched. Full variable domain (outside the CDR3, taken from reference TRBV30 and TRBJ2-3): SQTIHQWPATLVQPVGSPLSLECTVEGTSNPNLYWYRQAAGRGLQLLFYSVGIGQISSEVPQNLSASRPQDRQFILSSKKLLLSDSGFYLCAWSETGTSGYLAWVTQYFGPGTRLTVL.